This T cell receptor beta chain was found in a study of cytomegalovirus exposure and HLA in healthy donors. Across the study: From HLA-typed donors, an early data release held tens of millions of unique TCRs. Study outcomes and limitations: Some V segments, including TRBV6-2 and TRBV6-3, were excluded as indistinguishable. In terms of immune exposure information, only CMV serostatus was available.

Researchers ran the PCR with 60 Vbeta and 13 Jbeta primers. TCRdb keeps only in-frame clones here, not all; method: immunoSEQ multiplex PCR. The sample has some 190,000 clones, roughly 82% seen once; the top ten hold 1.5%. In regard to this clone: Its antigen is not known.

There are 14 residues in the CDR3. In germline, CDR1 is SGHRS, CDR2 YFSETQ. V shed 0 bases and J shed 7 bases, with 14 bases lying between them. Sequencing was carried out using PBMCs. The chain carries TRBV5-1 and TRBJ2-7, with D maybe TRBD1 (5 bases). This TCR derives from a man between 35 and 55 years old in good health and CMV-seronegative. CDR3 protein: CASSLDRWYEEQYF. The DNA for the CDR3 is TGCGCCAGCAGCTTGGACAGGTGGTATGAGGAGCAGTACTTC.